Listed here are 4 T cell receptor beta chains from one sample, sequenced in a study of metastatic and nonmetastatic thyroid tumors. Thyroid surgery was performed in patients who had received no treatment beforehand. Via MiXCR, TCRdb re-called the PCR reads. The table records thousands of clones, under 30% of them present only once. Sequences were obtained from adjacent normal tissue. All receptors come from a male donor with papillary thyroid cancer or a benign thyroid nodule (not recorded which). Some clones in this sample may be carry-over from other donors' samples.

This clone was detected ten times or more. Given a much more abundant clone one base away, this may be a read error. V is TRBV5-1 and J is TRBJ1-3, with D possibly being TRBD1 (5 bases). Germline V gene data show CDR1 as SGHRS and CDR2 as YFSETQ. V lost 0 bases, J lost 4 bases, and 8 bases lay in between. This CDR3 has 14 residues. CDR3 nucleotides: TGCGCCAGCAGCTTGGAACGGGGCGGAAACACCATATATTTT. Its translation is CASSLERGGNTIYF.

About this clone itself: Mismatch with germline at one junction end may stem from a read error. Other nucleotide sequences in the sample specify the same CDR3. V usage is TRBV28 and J usage is TRBJ1-2, with D uncertain. This CDR3 region has 12 residues. Per germline, CDR1 MDHEN and CDR2 SYDVKM. The CDR3 loop is CASSLRLGGYTF. In DNA form, the CDR3 reads TGCGCCAGCAGTTTGAGATTGGGCGGCTACACCTTC.

The rearrangement joins TRBV13 to TRBJ2-3, with 7 bases aligning to TRBD2. This CDR3 contains 15 residues. The germline CDR1 and CDR2 sequences are PRHDT and FYEKMQ (reference sequence). V was pared by 5 bases and J by 6 bases, with 11 bases of the junction left unmatched. The CDR3 region has the DNA TGTGCCAGCAGCGCCCCTGCGAGCGGGGTGGATACGCAGTATTTT. Translation gives CASSAPASGVDTQYF. Complete variable domain (other parts from reference TRBV13 and TRBJ2-3): AAGVIQSPRHLIKEKRETATLKCYPIPRHDTVYWYQQGPGQDPQFLISFYEKMQSDKGSIPDRFSAQQFSDYHSELNMSSLELGDSALYFCASSAPASGVDTQYFGPGTRLTVL.

The sample holds a few counts of this clone. V usage is TRBV6-1 and J usage is TRBJ2-7; TRBD1 matches 9 bases. CDR3 size: 14 residues. Germline CDR1 MNHNS, CDR2 SASEGT. V gave up 5 bases and J gave up 5 bases; unmatched junction bases: 7. CDR3 sequence reads: CASSQDRGNHEQYF. The CDR3 bases are TGTGCCAGCAGTCAGGACAGGGGTAACCACGAGCAGTACTTC.